This T cell receptor beta chain was retrieved from a study of shared clonotypes between healthy human individuals. The CDR3 covers 15 residues. The V gene lost 6 bases and the J gene lost 4 bases, with 15 bases spanning the gap. CDR1 and CDR2 from the germline V gene are SGHNT and YENEEA. The assay was immunoSEQ multiplex PCR, and TCRdb's table has in-frame clones only and misses some. Seen here are about 680,000 clones, 60% to 75% observed once, and the top ten hold roughly 2%. The sequence derives from a woman younger than 45 in good health. Material: memory CD4+ T cells sorted from blood. Subset given: CD45RA-negative fraction. The V and J genes are TRBV11-3 and TRBJ2-2; D tentatively reads TRBD1 or TRBD2 (5 bases each). CDR3 nucleotides: TGTGCCAGCAGTTACGGGACCCTCGGCACCGGGGAGCTGTTTTTT. This sequence encodes CASSYGTLGTGELFF.